A selection of T cell receptor beta chains follows, all from one sample in a study of blood T cell repertoires in COVID-19. TCRdb's table, derived via immunoSEQ multiplex PCR, lists solely in-frame clones and lacks some. The sample yields 300,000 to 400,000 clones, approximately 86% seen once. The sequencing input was peripheral blood. The origin of the receptors is a human donor in a cohort sampled during active COVID-19. CDR3s include the opening cysteine and the closing phenylalanine or tryptophan. A D gene is named only where the DNA matches it firmly. Clone sizes are given selectively: once, few, many, or a class where the clone is expanded.

cdr3_aa	cdr3_nt	d_call	j_call	clone_size	v_call
CASSAGLVRTGELFF	TGTGCCAGCAGCGCGGGACTAGTTCGGACCGGGGAGCTGTTTTTT	TRBD2	TRBJ2-2	-	TRBV5-6
CASSEAWTGHNQPQHF	TGTGCCAGCAGTGAAGCTTGGACAGGGCACAATCAGCCCCAGCATTTT	TRBD1	TRBJ1-5	-	TRBV6-1
CASSYSGDSRQPQHF	TGTGCCAGCAGTTACTCAGGGGACAGTCGTCAGCCCCAGCATTTT	TRBD1	TRBJ1-5	-	TRBV6-5
CASSQGSGREKLFF	TGCGCCAGCAGCCAGGGTTCGGGGAGAGAAAAACTGTTTTTT	-	TRBJ1-4	-	TRBV4-1
CASSDFLSSYEQYF	TGTGCCAGCAGTGACTTCCTTAGTTCCTACGAGCAGTACTTC	-	TRBJ2-7	few	TRBV2
CASSELDRGRFECF	TGTGCCAGCAGTGAATTAGACAGGGGGCGTTTCGAGTGCTTC	TRBD1	TRBJ2-7	-	TRBV2
CASSQEYEGVGNEQFF	TGTGCCAGCAGCCAAGAGTATGAGGGAGTGGGCAATGAGCAGTTCTTC	-	TRBJ2-1	once	TRBV14
CASSLLAGSSYEQYF	TGTGCCAGCAGCCTCCTAGCGGGTAGCTCCTACGAGCAGTACTTC	TRBD2	TRBJ2-7	-	TRBV14
CAISGVGGNTIYF	TGTGCCATCAGTGGAGTCGGTGGAAACACCATATATTTT	-	TRBJ1-3	-	TRBV10-3
CASSLVQGLIDTEAFF	TGTGCCAGCAGCTTAGTACAGGGGTTGATAGACACTGAAGCTTTCTTT	TRBD1	TRBJ1-1	few	TRBV7-8
CASSINRGSNEQYF	TGTGCCAGTAGTATAAACAGGGGGAGTAACGAGCAGTACTTC	TRBD1	TRBJ2-7	-	TRBV19
CASHFGPDADTQYF	TGTGCCAGCCACTTTGGGCCCGACGCAGATACGCAGTATTTT	-	TRBJ2-3	-	TRBV7-8
CASSPRIRGRCGYTF	TGTGCCAGCAGCCCGAGAATTAGGGGCCGATGTGGCTACACCTTC	-	TRBJ1-2	once	TRBV21-1
CASSLGTGSKPQHF	TGTGCCAGCAGCTTGGGGACAGGGTCTAAGCCCCAGCATTTT	TRBD1	TRBJ1-5	-	TRBV5-5
CASSLLALHEQYF	TGTGCCAGCAGTTTGCTAGCCCTCCACGAGCAGTACTTC	-	TRBJ2-7	-	TRBV28
CASSRGGQGARQPQHF	TGTGCCAGTAGTAGGGGCGGACAGGGGGCACGTCAGCCCCAGCATTTT	TRBD1	TRBJ1-5	once	TRBV19
CASSRGLAGAISTDTQYF	TGTGCCAGCAGCCGAGGACTAGCGGGGGCCATTAGCACAGATACGCAGTATTTT	TRBD2	TRBJ2-3	-	TRBV6-2/TRBV6-3
CASNPGKTFHQPQHF	TGTGCCAGCAACCCCGGGAAAACTTTTCATCAGCCCCAGCATTTT	-	TRBJ1-5	-	TRBV6-4
CASSPRPGQGYYGYTF	TGTGCCAGCAGCCCTCGTCCGGGACAGGGGTATTATGGCTACACCTTC	TRBD1	TRBJ1-2	-	TRBV16
CASSLSGRAAGELFF	TGTGCCAGCAGCCTGTCGGGTCGAGCGGCCGGGGAGCTGTTTTTT	-	TRBJ2-2	-	TRBV9
CASSHVSGDTEAFF	TGTGCCAGCAGCCACGTCTCAGGGGACACTGAAGCTTTCTTT	-	TRBJ1-1	-	TRBV3-1/TRBV3-2
CASSQSPGGGNEQFF	TGCGCCAGCAGTCAATCTCCGGGGGGGGGTAATGAGCAGTTCTTC	TRBD2	TRBJ2-1	-	TRBV23-1
CASSSGTGGNTEAFF	TGTGCCAGCAGTTCCGGGACAGGGGGGAACACTGAAGCTTTCTTT	TRBD1	TRBJ1-1	-	TRBV27
CASSPTPRGLAEHYEQYF	TGTGCCAGCTCCCCGACTCCCCGAGGGTTAGCGGAACACTACGAGCAGTACTTC	-	TRBJ2-7	once	TRBV18
CASSDVGQGDYGYTF	TGTGCCAGCAGTGACGTAGGACAGGGGGACTATGGCTACACCTTC	TRBD1	TRBJ1-2	-	TRBV2
CASSLMGRVYGYTF	TGCGCCAGCAGCTTGATGGGCAGGGTCTATGGCTACACCTTC	-	TRBJ1-2	-	TRBV5-1
CASSYGLQNYGYTF	TGTGCCAGCAGCTACGGACTGCAGAACTATGGCTACACCTTC	-	TRBJ1-2	once	TRBV28
CAWSVAFLDIQYF	TGTGCCTGGAGTGTAGCATTCCTGGACATTCAGTACTTC	-	TRBJ2-4	-	TRBV30
CASSENRSPGNTIYF	TGCGCCAGCAGTGAGAACAGGAGCCCTGGAAACACCATATATTTT	-	TRBJ1-3	-	TRBV10-1
CASSTQGNGELFF	TGTGCCAGCAGCACCCAGGGTAACGGGGAGCTGTTTTTT	-	TRBJ2-2	few	TRBV9
CASSLAGAGGNTIYF	TGTGCCAGCAGTTTAGCAGGGGCTGGTGGAAACACCATATATTTT	-	TRBJ1-3	-	TRBV27
CASSEYSSYNEQFF	TGTGCCAGCAGTGAATACAGCTCCTACAATGAGCAGTTCTTC	-	TRBJ2-1	-	TRBV25-1
CASSRTGVTNEKLFF	TGTGCCAGCAGCCGTACAGGTGTTACTAATGAAAAACTGTTTTTT	-	TRBJ1-4	-	TRBV3-1/TRBV3-2
CASSQEKSSSGANVLTF	TGTGCCAGCAGCCAAGAGAAATCGAGCTCTGGGGCCAACGTCCTGACTTTC	-	TRBJ2-6	-	TRBV3-1/TRBV3-2
CATSRGTGYRGNNEQFF	TGTGCCACCAGCAGAGGGACTGGCTACAGGGGCAACAATGAGCAGTTCTTC	TRBD1	TRBJ2-1	-	TRBV15
CASSLLRGEGYTF	TGTGCCAGCAGCCTTTTGAGAGGAGAGGGCTACACCTTC	-	TRBJ1-2	once	TRBV6-2/TRBV6-3
CASSLTGDNYGYTF	TGTGCCAGCAGCCTCACGGGGGATAACTATGGCTACACCTTC	-	TRBJ1-2	few	TRBV3-1/TRBV3-2
CASSYYREDTEAFF	TGTGCCAGCAGTTATTATAGGGAGGACACTGAAGCTTTCTTT	-	TRBJ1-1	-	TRBV6-5
CASSVTGSREKLFF	TGTGCCAGCAGTGTGACAGGGTCTAGGGAAAAACTGTTTTTT	TRBD1	TRBJ1-4	-	TRBV2
CASSLGSGVSTDTQYF	TGTGCCAGCAGCTTAGGTAGCGGGGTGAGCACAGATACGCAGTATTTT	TRBD2	TRBJ2-3	-	TRBV7-2
CASSPAPGQLYEQYF	TGTGCCAGCAGCCCCGCCCCGGGACAGCTCTACGAGCAGTACTTC	TRBD1	TRBJ2-7	-	TRBV3-1/TRBV3-2
CASSIPREKWDQPQHF	TGTGCCAGTAGTATCCCCAGGGAAAAGTGGGATCAGCCCCAGCATTTT	-	TRBJ1-5	once	TRBV19
CASSHSGDRGGLSEQYF	TGTGCCAGCAGCCATTCTGGGGATAGGGGGGGGCTCTCCGAGCAGTACTTC	-	TRBJ2-7	-	TRBV4-2
CSAGGHGQETQYF	TGCAGCGCGGGGGGACACGGGCAAGAGACCCAGTACTTC	-	TRBJ2-5	-	TRBV29-1
CATSRDLSLAGGNEQFF	TGTGCCACCAGCAGAGATCTCTCACTAGCGGGGGGCAATGAGCAGTTCTTC	TRBD2	TRBJ2-1	-	TRBV15
CATSREGLAGVTDFNEQFF	TGTGCCACCAGCAGAGAGGGACTAGCGGGAGTGACTGATTTTAATGAGCAGTTCTTC	TRBD2	TRBJ2-1	-	TRBV15
CASSPSGEGQPQHF	TGTGCCAGCTCACCATCAGGGGAAGGACAGCCCCAGCATTTT	-	TRBJ1-5	-	TRBV18
CASSPLRGKRRLPETQYF	TGTGCCAGTAGTCCACTCCGCGGTAAGCGGCGACTCCCTGAGACCCAGTACTTC	-	TRBJ2-5	-	TRBV19
CASSLGTGNGYTF	TGTGCCAGCAGTTTGGGGACAGGGAATGGCTACACCTTC	TRBD1	TRBJ1-2	-	TRBV12-3/TRBV12-4
CAWSAGVRDEQFF	TGTGCCTGGAGTGCGGGAGTAAGGGATGAGCAGTTCTTC	-	TRBJ2-1	-	TRBV30
CASSQGAFNEKLFF	TGTGCCAGCAGTCAGGGGGCATTTAATGAAAAACTGTTTTTT	TRBD1	TRBJ1-4	once	TRBV27